Listed below are T cell receptor beta chains from one sample, sequenced in a study of CD8+CD57+ T cells in acquired aplastic anemia. Each CDR3 protein gets one entry after TCRdb re-called the reads with MiXCR. The sample yields about 260,000 distinct CDR3 sequences, 82% seen once. Sequencing was done on a sample of sorted CD4+, CD8+, or CD8+CD57+ T cells (not recorded which) from PBMCs. These receptors were collected from a human donor with aplastic anemia. Both conserved end residues are part of each CDR3. Fields, in order: D gene, J gene, clone size, V gene, CDR3 length, CDR3 DNA, CDR3 protein. D genes are given only for firm matches. Clone size appears in some rows only: once, few, many, or a class for an expanded clone.

NA,TRBJ2-3,NA,TRBV5-8,13,TGCGCCAGCAGACAACTAGAGGCAGATACGCAGTATTTT,CASRQLEADTQYF
TRBD2,TRBJ2-1,NA,TRBV7-9,16,TGTGCCAGCAGCTTGCAAAGAAGCGGGGCGAGCGATGCGCAGTTCTTC,CASSLQRSGASDAQFF
NA,TRBJ1-2,NA,TRBV13,16,TGTGCCAGCAGCGCACGGGGCAGAGGCTTGGACTATGGCGACACCTTC,CASSARGRGLDYGDTF
NA,TRBJ2-1,NA,TRBV15,14,TGTGCCACCGGCAGAGGAAGCGATCAGGATGAGCAGTTCTTC,CATGRGSDQDEQFF
TRBD2,TRBJ2-3,NA,TRBV10-3,15,TGTGCCATCAGTGAGCGGGGGGGCCACACAGATACGCAGTATTTT,CAISERGGHTDTQYF
TRBD2,TRBJ2-1,NA,TRBV7-9,17,TGTGCCAGTAGTTCTAAAAGAAGCGGGAGGGAAGACGATGAGCAGTTCTTC,CASSSKRSGREDDEQFF
NA,TRBJ1-4,once,TRBV7-3,14,TGTGCCAGCAGTCGCGGCAGGGGAGATGAAACACAGTTTTTT,CASSRGRGDETQFF
NA,TRBJ1-6,NA,TRBV5-4,16,TGTGCCAGCAGAGATCGTAGCGGCGGCTATAATTCACCCCTCCACTTT,CASRDRSGGYNSPLHF
NA,TRBJ2-7,NA,TRBV28,12,TGTGCCAGCTCTCAGGGAACCTACGAGCAGTACTTC,CASSQGTYEQYF
NA,TRBJ2-2,NA,TRBV2,13,TGTGCCAGCGGGGACGGTGGCACAGGTACGCTGTTTTTT,CASGDGGTGTLFF
NA,TRBJ2-3,NA,TRBV2,14,TGTGCCAGCGAAGGGCGGGAACGGCCAGATACGCAGTATTTT,CASEGRERPDTQYF
NA,TRBJ2-3,NA,TRBV19,15,TGTGCCAGTAGCGTAGGAGGGGGGGACACAGATAAGCAGTATTTT,CASSVGGGDTDKQYF
TRBD1,TRBJ2-7,NA,TRBV20-1,14,TGCAGTGCTACCTCCGGGACAGGGATGAGTGAGCAGTACTTC,CSATSGTGMSEQYF
NA,TRBJ1-1,NA,TRBV9,16,TGTGCCAGCAGCGCCGACAGCGCCTCCTATAATTCACAAGCTTTCTTT,CASSADSASYNSQAFF
NA,TRBJ1-4,once,TRBV2,15,TGTGCCAGCAGTAACAGGATTGTGGGCGGGGAAAAACTGTTTTTT,CASSNRIVGGEKLFF
NA,TRBJ1-2,NA,TRBV7-8,16,TGTGCCAGCAGCTTACGGGACGGCGGCTCGGCCTATGCCTACACCTTC,CASSLRDGGSAYAYTF
NA,TRBJ1-6,few,TRBV10-3,14,TGTGCCAGCAGTGACGGCTCCTATAATTCACCCCTCCACTTT,CASSDGSYNSPLHF
NA,TRBJ2-3,NA,TRBV27,14,TGTGCCAGCAGTAAGCTGGGAGGTCCCGATACGCAGTATTTT,CASSKLGGPDTQYF
TRBD1,TRBJ1-5,NA,TRBV2,15,TGTGCCAGCAGCGTAGGGGGCACCCGAAATCAGCCTCTTCATTTT,CASSVGGTRNQPLHF
NA,TRBJ1-2,NA,TRBV7-9,15,TGTGCCAGCAGCGTTCAAGTTAACAGGGCTTGCGGCTACACCTTC,CASSVQVNRACGYTF
TRBD2,TRBJ2-1,NA,TRBV24-1,14,TGTGCCACCCGAACAAGCGGGGGGAGCGATGAGCAGTTCTTC,CATRTSGGSDEQFF
NA,TRBJ2-3,once,TRBV7-9,15,TGCGCCAGCAGCTTTGGGAGAGGCGCGAGAGACGATCAGTATTTT,CASSFGRGARDDQYF
NA,TRBJ1-1,NA,TRBV7-9,15,TGTGCCAGCAGCTTAGAACAGCCAGAAAAAACTACCCCTTTCTTT,CASSLEQPEKTTPFF
TRBD1,TRBJ1-1,NA,TRBV9,17,TGTGCCAGCAGCGGGGGGGACCGACAGGGAGGGTCCACTGAAGCTTTCTTT,CASSGGDRQGGSTEAFF
NA,TRBJ1-1,NA,TRBV19,13,TGTGCCAGTAGTACTCAGGCGAACACTGAAGCTTTCTTT,CASSTQANTEAFF
TRBD2,TRBJ2-7,NA,TRBV20-1,11,TGCAGCGTCAACGGGGGGGACAAGAATGACTTC,CSVNGGDKNDF
NA,TRBJ1-4,once,TRBV9,14,TGTGCCAGCAGCGTAGGGAGGGGCCGTAATCAACCCCTTTTT,CASSVGRGRNQPLF
TRBD2,TRBJ2-3,NA,TRBV29-1,17,TGCAGCGTTGAGGGGCTAGCGGCTAGCGGAAACACAGATACGCAGTATTTT,CSVEGLAASGNTDTQYF
NA,TRBJ2-2,NA,TRBV2,12,TGTGCCAGCAGCTTAGTAGGCGGGGATCTGTTTTTT,CASSLVGGDLFF
NA,TRBJ2-3,NA,TRBV7-8,14,TGTGCCAGCAGCTTAGCTCGAGACCCGACAACGCATTCTTTT,CASSLARDPTTHSF
TRBD1,TRBJ2-5,NA,TRBV28,14,TGTGCCAGCAGTCGGGGACAGGCACGGGAGACCCAGTACTTC,CASSRGQARETQYF
NA,TRBJ1-6,few,TRBV11-2,16,TGTGCCAGCAGCTGGGGGGGAGGGTGCTATAATTCACCCCTCCACTTT,CASSWGGGCYNSPLHF
NA,TRBJ1-2,NA,TRBV7-6,13,TGTGCCAGCTCCATATCTGTTGGGAATGAGCACATCTTC,CASSISVGNEHIF
TRBD1,TRBJ1-2,NA,TRBV25-1,13,TGTGCCAGCAGTGAGCAGGGGGCAAGTGGCTACACCTTC,CASSEQGASGYTF
NA,TRBJ2-3,NA,TRBV7-8,16,TGTGCCAGCAGCCAGGCACGAGGTCCCGATAAACATACTCAGTATTTT,CASSQARGPDKHTQYF
NA,TRBJ2-7,NA,TRBV7-6,16,TGTGCCAGCAGCTTAGGTTTCGACGCCAGTTTTTCCGACCAGTACTTC,CASSLGFDASFSDQYF
TRBD1,TRBJ2-3,NA,TRBV7-4,14,TGTGCCAGCAGCTTTGCGACAGGGGAACACACAGATACGTTT,CASSFATGEHTDTF
NA,TRBJ2-5,NA,TRBV7-3,15,TGTGCCAGCAGCTTAGCGGGTGGCTACGGAGCCAACGAGTACTTC,CASSLAGGYGANEYF
NA,TRBJ2-3,NA,TRBV7-9,14,TGTGCCAGCAGCTTAGTACGCGGTGCCCTGTTTTATTATTTT,CASSLVRGALFYYF